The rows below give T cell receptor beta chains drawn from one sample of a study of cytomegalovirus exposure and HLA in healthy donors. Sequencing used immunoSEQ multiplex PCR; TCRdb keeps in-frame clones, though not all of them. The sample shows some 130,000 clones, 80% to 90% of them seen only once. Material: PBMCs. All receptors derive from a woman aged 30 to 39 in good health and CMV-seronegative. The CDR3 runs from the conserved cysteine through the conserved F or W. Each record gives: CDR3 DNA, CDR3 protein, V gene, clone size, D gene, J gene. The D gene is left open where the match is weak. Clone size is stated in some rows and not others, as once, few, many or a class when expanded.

CDR3 DNA: TGTGCCAGCAGCTTCAGACTCGGGACAGGGGAGGGCGGGGAGCTGTTTTTT
CDR3 protein: CASSFRLGTGEGGELFF
V gene: TRBV7-2
clone size: -
D gene: TRBD1
J gene: TRBJ2-2

CDR3 DNA: TGTGCCACCAGCATGCACAGGGTAGTAGGTTCACCCCTCCACTTT
CDR3 protein: CATSMHRVVGSPLHF
V gene: TRBV15
clone size: -
D gene: -
J gene: TRBJ1-6

CDR3 DNA: TGTGCCAGCAGCCGGGACAGCAACTCCTACGAGCAGTACTTC
CDR3 protein: CASSRDSNSYEQYF
V gene: TRBV2
clone size: -
D gene: TRBD1
J gene: TRBJ2-7

CDR3 DNA: TGTGCCAGTAGGACAGGGGGTGCTAGCTATGGCTACACCTTC
CDR3 protein: CASRTGGASYGYTF
V gene: TRBV28
clone size: -
D gene: TRBD1
J gene: TRBJ1-2

CDR3 DNA: TGTGCCAGTAGTATCGGGGGGCCGGCGCAGCCCCAGCATTTT
CDR3 protein: CASSIGGPAQPQHF
V gene: TRBV19
clone size: -
D gene: -
J gene: TRBJ1-5

CDR3 DNA: TGTGCCAGCTCACCCGATATACAGGGAGAAGCTTTCTTT
CDR3 protein: CASSPDIQGEAFF
V gene: TRBV18
clone size: -
D gene: -
J gene: TRBJ1-1

CDR3 DNA: TGTGCCTGGAGTGTGCAGGTGAGTAATCAGCCCCAGCATTTT
CDR3 protein: CAWSVQVSNQPQHF
V gene: TRBV30
clone size: -
D gene: -
J gene: TRBJ1-5

CDR3 DNA: TGTGCCATCAGTGACATAAGGACAGGGGGCGTCTACGAGCAGTACTTC
CDR3 protein: CAISDIRTGGVYEQYF
V gene: TRBV10-3
clone size: -
D gene: TRBD1
J gene: TRBJ2-7

CDR3 DNA: TGCGCCAGCAGCCAAGACCGGGGGTTGAGGGCCGGGGAGCTGTTTTTT
CDR3 protein: CASSQDRGLRAGELFF
V gene: TRBV4-3
clone size: few
D gene: -
J gene: TRBJ2-2

CDR3 DNA: TGTGCCAGCAGCCCTTGGGGGGGTCGGCGGGAGCAGTACTTC
CDR3 protein: CASSPWGGRREQYF
V gene: TRBV28
clone size: -
D gene: TRBD2
J gene: TRBJ2-7

CDR3 DNA: TGCAGCGTCCTCCTTAGCGGGACAGGGGTAAACACTGAAGCTTTCTTT
CDR3 protein: CSVLLSGTGVNTEAFF
V gene: TRBV29-1
clone size: -
D gene: TRBD1
J gene: TRBJ1-1

CDR3 DNA: TGTGCCAGCAGCCTAACAGGGGTTCAGCCCCAGCATTTT
CDR3 protein: CASSLTGVQPQHF
V gene: TRBV28
clone size: -
D gene: TRBD1
J gene: TRBJ1-5

CDR3 DNA: TGTGCCAGCAGCCTGGGACAGGGTTGGGGCTACACCTTC
CDR3 protein: CASSLGQGWGYTF
V gene: TRBV5-6
clone size: -
D gene: TRBD1
J gene: TRBJ1-2

CDR3 DNA: TGTGCCACCAGCACCAGACTAGCGGGGGTCCAAGAGACCCAGTACTTC
CDR3 protein: CATSTRLAGVQETQYF
V gene: TRBV15
clone size: -
D gene: TRBD2
J gene: TRBJ2-5

CDR3 DNA: TGTGCCAGCAGCTTTGGGACAGACTATGGCTACACCTTC
CDR3 protein: CASSFGTDYGYTF
V gene: TRBV11-2
clone size: -
D gene: TRBD1
J gene: TRBJ1-2

CDR3 DNA: TGTGCCACTTGGACAGGGAACAATGAGCAGTTCTTC
CDR3 protein: CATWTGNNEQFF
V gene: TRBV19
clone size: -
D gene: TRBD1
J gene: TRBJ2-1

CDR3 DNA: TGTGCCAGCAGCGTGGACAGGGCAATATCTGGGGCCAACGTCCTGACTTTC
CDR3 protein: CASSVDRAISGANVLTF
V gene: TRBV7-2
clone size: -
D gene: TRBD1
J gene: TRBJ2-6

CDR3 DNA: TGCGCCAGCAGCTTCACAGGGGACCAGCCCCAGCATTTT
CDR3 protein: CASSFTGDQPQHF
V gene: TRBV5-1
clone size: -
D gene: TRBD1
J gene: TRBJ1-5

CDR3 DNA: TGTGCCACCAGCAGACGGACTAGCGGGGACCGGGTGCAGTTCTTC
CDR3 protein: CATSRRTSGDRVQFF
V gene: TRBV15
clone size: -
D gene: TRBD2
J gene: TRBJ2-1

CDR3 DNA: TGCGCCAGCAGCCAAGATCCCGGGACAGGGAACACTGAAGCTTTCTTT
CDR3 protein: CASSQDPGTGNTEAFF
V gene: TRBV4-3
clone size: medium-sized
D gene: TRBD1
J gene: TRBJ1-1

CDR3 DNA: TGTGCCACCAGCAGAGATGTCGGCTCTGGAAACACCATATATTTT
CDR3 protein: CATSRDVGSGNTIYF
V gene: TRBV15
clone size: -
D gene: -
J gene: TRBJ1-3

CDR3 DNA: TGTGCCAGCAGCGGGGGAGGGACTGAAGCTTTCTTT
CDR3 protein: CASSGGGTEAFF
V gene: TRBV2
clone size: few
D gene: -
J gene: TRBJ1-1

CDR3 DNA: TGCGCCAGTCGACTAGCGGGGAAGAACGAGCAGTACTTC
CDR3 protein: CASRLAGKNEQYF
V gene: TRBV5-1
clone size: -
D gene: TRBD2
J gene: TRBJ2-7

CDR3 DNA: TGTGCCAGTAGCAAACTAGCGGGGGTTTACAATGAGCAGTTCTTC
CDR3 protein: CASSKLAGVYNEQFF
V gene: TRBV19
clone size: -
D gene: TRBD2
J gene: TRBJ2-1

CDR3 DNA: TGTGCCAGCAGCTCCCCGGGGGGTACAGGGGGTATCGGGGAGCTGTTTTTT
CDR3 protein: CASSSPGGTGGIGELFF
V gene: TRBV7-6
clone size: -
D gene: -
J gene: TRBJ2-2

CDR3 DNA: TGCGCCAGCAGTAGGGACATCCTTGCGGGGGCCTTCTCCTACGAGCAGTACTTC
CDR3 protein: CASSRDILAGAFSYEQYF
V gene: TRBV5-1
clone size: -
D gene: -
J gene: TRBJ2-7

CDR3 DNA: TGTGCCAGCAGCTTGATTAGCGGGGGGCCGGAGACCCAGTACTTC
CDR3 protein: CASSLISGGPETQYF
V gene: TRBV5-4
clone size: once
D gene: TRBD2
J gene: TRBJ2-5

CDR3 DNA: TGTGCCAGCAGCTTTAAGGCGGCCGGGACAGAGAACACCGGGGAGCTGTTTTTT
CDR3 protein: CASSFKAAGTENTGELFF
V gene: TRBV11-2
clone size: -
D gene: TRBD1
J gene: TRBJ2-2

CDR3 DNA: TGTGCCAGCAGCCAAGTAGGGACAGGGGCTCAGCCCCAGCATTTT
CDR3 protein: CASSQVGTGAQPQHF
V gene: TRBV4-2
clone size: -
D gene: TRBD1
J gene: TRBJ1-5